Listed below are T cell receptor beta chains from one sample, sequenced in a study of shared clonotypes between healthy human individuals. Method: immunoSEQ multiplex PCR; TCRdb's copy keeps in-frame clones and lacks some. Of about 2 million clones in the sample, approximately 94% were seen once. Sequenced: naive CD8+ T cells sorted from blood. Every receptor here comes from a man younger than 30 in good health. Each CDR3 is given without its conserved first and last residue.

TRBV5-1	TRBJ2-3	ASSSQGFDTQY
TRBV28	TRBJ2-7	ASSLLRDNSYEQY
TRBV6-6	TRBJ2-7	ASSDGQIYEQY
TRBV11-2	TRBJ2-3	ASSLGGGADTQY
TRBV7-9	TRBJ2-7	ASSLGIGRAYEQY
TRBV30	TRBJ2-1	AWDRGGDNEQF
TRBV5-1	TRBJ1-2	ASSLAESERIYGYT
TRBV10-3	TRBJ2-3	AISEDSSTDTQY
TRBV7-9	TRBJ2-7	ASSLDSGYEQY
TRBV5-1	TRBJ1-1	ASRVGRGEAF
TRBV6-1	TRBJ2-1	ASSESPWPGGPYNEQF
TRBV2	TRBJ2-7	ASRAGTAAYEQY
TRBV4-1	TRBJ1-1	ASSHLFGTEAF
TRBV4-1	TRBJ1-2	ASSQRDSSNYGYT
TRBV29-1	TRBJ1-5	SVVSGDSNQPQH
TRBV6-5	TRBJ2-7	ASSYLGRQGGDEQY
TRBV5-6	TRBJ2-7	ASSTAFTGVSPSSYEQY
TRBV28	TRBJ2-7	ASTPGEGYEQY
TRBV7-2	TRBJ1-6	ASSLAREYYNSPLH
TRBV29-1	TRBJ2-7	SVENLPGLENEQY
TRBV27	TRBJ2-5	ASSLAGFGETQY
TRBV7-9	TRBJ1-2	ASSLATRDSSYGYT
TRBV9	TRBJ2-3	ASSVDGGLFTDTQY
TRBV6-5	TRBJ1-1	ASSYHRGDTEAF
TRBV7-3	TRBJ2-1	ASSLTLTPQRGYNEQF
TRBV7-9	TRBJ1-3	ASSLIPSSGNTIY
TRBV28	TRBJ2-2	ASSLRGNTGELF
TRBV27	TRBJ1-2	ASSPDTGPGYT
TRBV30	TRBJ1-1	AQGAGLEAF
TRBV30	TRBJ1-1	AWTLTGGTEAF
TRBV7-9	TRBJ2-1	ASTQGSEQF
TRBV30	TRBJ2-3	AWSAMSADTQY
TRBV5-6	TRBJ2-7	ASSLAVANEQY
TRBV6-1	TRBJ2-3	ASSTQGGDTQY
TRBV30	TRBJ2-4	ACTNRAQLAKNIQY
TRBV9	TRBJ2-3	ASSSTGTDTQY
TRBV7-2	TRBJ2-3	ASSSRGDTQY
TRBV18	TRBJ2-1	ASSPYPYNEQF
TRBV4-1	TRBJ1-4	ASSQDGGTNEKLF
TRBV7-9	TRBJ2-1	ASSLLRGGAVYNEQF
TRBV11-1	TRBJ1-2	ASSLGPDNYGYT
TRBV5-4	TRBJ2-1	ASSLGTGLVYNEQF
TRBV10-2	TRBJ1-1	ASGLLNTEAF